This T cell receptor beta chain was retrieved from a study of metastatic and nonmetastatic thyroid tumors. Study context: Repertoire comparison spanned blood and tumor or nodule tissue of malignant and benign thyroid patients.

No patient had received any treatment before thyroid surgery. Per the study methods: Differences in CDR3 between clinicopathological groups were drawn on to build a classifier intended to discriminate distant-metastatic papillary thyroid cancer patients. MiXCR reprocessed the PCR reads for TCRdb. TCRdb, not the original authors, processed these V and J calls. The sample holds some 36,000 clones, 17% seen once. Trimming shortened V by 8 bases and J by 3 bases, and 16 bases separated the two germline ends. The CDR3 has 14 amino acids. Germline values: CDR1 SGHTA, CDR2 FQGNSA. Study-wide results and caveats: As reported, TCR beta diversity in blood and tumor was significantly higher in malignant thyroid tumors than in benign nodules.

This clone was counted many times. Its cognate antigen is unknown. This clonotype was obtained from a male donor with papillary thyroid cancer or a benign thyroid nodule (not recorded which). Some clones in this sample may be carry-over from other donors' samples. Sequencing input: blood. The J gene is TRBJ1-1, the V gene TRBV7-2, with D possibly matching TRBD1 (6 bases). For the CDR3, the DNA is TGTGCCAGCCTGGGGGGCGGATTGTACACTGAAGCTTTCTTT. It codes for CASLGGGLYTEAFF.